Below are 9 T cell receptor beta chains sequenced from a single sample in a study of T-cell reconstitution after alpha-beta-depleted transplantation in children. TCRbeta library construction was performed incorporating unique molecular identifiers. Using its own MiXCR run on the PCR reads, TCRdb lists one record per CDR3 protein. The profile shows roughly 240,000 distinct CDR3 sequences, approximately 8% of them singletons. The sample here was PBMCs, mostly from graft donor cells, taken 180 days after TCRalphabeta/CD19-depleted stem cell transplant. The receptor source for this set is a male patient under 18 who had a stem cell transplant for acute lymphoblastic leukemia, so the T cells may come from the graft donor.

In its sample, this clonotype was seen many times. The rearrangement links TRBV12-3 or TRBV12-4 to TRBJ1-5; D perhaps matches TRBD1 (5 bases). This CDR3 comprises 16 residues. V lost 0 bases and J lost 2, with 11 bases in between. The CDR3 is CASSLARVGGNQPQHF. The CDR3 DNA reads as TGTGCCAGCAGTTTAGCCAGGGTCGGGGGCAATCAGCCCCAGCATTTT.

The V call is TRBV19, the J call TRBJ2-4; 10 bases fit TRBD2. Germline V lookup: CDR1 LNHDA, CDR2 SQIVND (reference sequence). Losses at the gene ends were 2 bases for V and 9 bases for J; bases not matched to a gene: 4. The CDR3 sequence is 14 residues long. The CDR3: CASSISGRAGIQYF. CDR3 DNA sequence: TGTGCCAGTAGTATAAGCGGGAGGGCTGGCATTCAGTACTTC.

There are many counts of this clonotype. The V gene is TRBV7-2, the J gene TRBJ1-4, with 7 bases aligning to TRBD1. V lost 5 bases, J lost 7 bases, and 10 bases stayed unmatched. Germline CDR1 reads SGHTA; CDR2 reads FQGNSA. This CDR3 is built from 15 residues. The CDR3 nucleotides are TGTGCCAGCAGCCCAGGGGGGGGCCGGGGTGAAAAACTGTTTTTT. Translated, it gives CASSPGGGRGEKLFF.

This clonotype was seen ten or more times. This chain links TRBV5-4 with TRBJ2-7; TRBD1 aligns across 7 bases. CDR1 and CDR2 (germline): SGHNT, YYREEE (reference sequence). The V and J ends lost 5 bases and 1 base, in that order; junction bases with no gene match: 6. The length of the CDR3 is 14 residues. CDR3 nucleotides: TGTGCCAGCAGTCCCCCGGGACAGTCCTACGAGCAGTACTTC. This encodes CASSPPGQSYEQYF.

This clonotype was picked up many times. The rearrangement uses TRBV5-1 and TRBJ2-3; 11 bases align to TRBD2. Germline CDR1 is SGHRS and CDR2 is YFSETQ. With 1 base clipped from V and 3 bases from J, the junction kept 19 bases outside the gene matches. This CDR3 has 21 residues. The CDR3 sequence is CASSLWHRRLAGGERTDTQYF. CDR3 nucleotides: TGCGCCAGCAGCTTGTGGCACAGACGTCTAGCGGGGGGAGAGAGGACAGATACGCAGTATTTT.

This clonotype appeared many times. The chain uses TRBV9 and TRBJ1-4; unclear D gene. Germline CDR1 is SGDLS and CDR2 is YYNGEE. The CDR3 has 15 residues. V was shortened by 0 bases and J by 10 bases, with 16 bases between the two germline ends. The CDR3 bases are TGTGCCAGCAGCGTAGGAGCGGGTTCCTTCGGAAAACTGTTTTTT. This sequence encodes CASSVGAGSFGKLFF.

This clonotype was counted many times. The V call is TRBV7-2, the J call TRBJ1-2, with D possibly matching TRBD1 (5 bases). Germline CDR1 is SGHTA and CDR2 is FQGNSA. The CDR3 is 15 amino acids. Trimming stripped 1 base from V and 9 bases from J, with 18 bases between. CDR3: CASSLDPGVGVSYTF. In DNA, the CDR3 is TGTGCCAGCAGCTTAGACCCGGGAGTGGGGGTGAGCTACACCTTC.

This clonotype was recorded at least ten times. The V and J genes are TRBV6-1 and TRBJ2-1; possibly TRBD1 for D (5 bases). Germline V gene data show CDR1 as MNHNS and CDR2 as SASEGT. The CDR3 has 14 amino acids. V was cut by 8 bases and J by 1 base, with 12 bases left in between. As DNA, the CDR3 is TGTGCCAGCTGTTTACAGGAGTCCTACAATGAGCAGTTCTTC. Its translation: CASCLQESYNEQFF.

In the case of this clonotype: With a much larger clone just one base away, this may be a read error. The J gene is TRBJ1-1, the V gene TRBV27; D gene ambiguous. Germline V gives CDR1 MNHEY, CDR2 SMNVEV (reference sequence). There are 13 residues in the CDR3. DNA of the CDR3: TGTACCAGCAGTTTTATCGGGCGCACTGAAGCTTTCTTT. As protein: CTSSFIGRTEAFF.